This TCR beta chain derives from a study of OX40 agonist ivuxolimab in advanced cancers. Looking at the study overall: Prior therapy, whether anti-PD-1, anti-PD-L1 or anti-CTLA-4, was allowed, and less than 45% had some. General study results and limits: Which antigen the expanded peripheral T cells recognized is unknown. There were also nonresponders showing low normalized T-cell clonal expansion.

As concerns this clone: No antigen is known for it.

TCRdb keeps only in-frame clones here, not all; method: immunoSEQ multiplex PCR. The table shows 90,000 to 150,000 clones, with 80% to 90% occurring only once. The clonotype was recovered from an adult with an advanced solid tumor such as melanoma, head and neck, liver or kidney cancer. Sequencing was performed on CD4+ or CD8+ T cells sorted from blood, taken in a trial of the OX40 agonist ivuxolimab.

The CDR3, as DNA: TGTGCCAGCAGTACCCCGACAGGAATCTATGGCTACACCTTC. Its protein is CASSTPTGIYGYTF. The chain recombines TRBV28 with TRBJ1-2; D possibly corresponds to TRBD1 (6 bases). Germline CDR1 MDHEN, CDR2 SYDVKM. V lost 5 bases and J 4 bases, leaving 14 bases between the germline ends. The CDR3 is 14 residues long.